This T cell receptor beta chain was found in a study of cytomegalovirus exposure and HLA in healthy donors. Regarding the study as a whole: Rare sequences made up most TCRs, while some public TCRs were found in many donors.

The study ran its PCR with 60 Vbeta and 13 Jbeta primers. The protocol was immunoSEQ multiplex PCR, while the TCRdb copy is restricted to in-frame clones and leaves out a portion. The sample records about 160,000 clones, approximately 80% being singletons. This CDR3 comprises 16 residues. The J segment lost 6 bases and the V segment lost 5 bases, leaving 7 bases of the junction unmatched. From germline, CDR1 is SEHNR and CDR2 FQNEAQ (reference sequence). About this clone: Its antigen is as yet unknown.

Input material: PBMCs. The origin of this receptor is a woman between 18 and 30 years old in good health and CMV-seronegative. This chain uses TRBV7-9 with TRBJ2-2; 12 bases map to TRBD2. CDR3 nucleotide sequence: TGTGCCAGCAGCCTCAGACTAGCGGGGGTTCCCGGGGAGCTGTTTTTT. Protein: CASSLRLAGVPGELFF.